This T cell receptor (beta chain) originates from a study of neurological immune-mediated disorders. This CDR3 is built from 13 residues. With 3 bases removed from V and 6 bases from J, the gap between germline ends came to 9 bases. This clonotype was seen repeatedly, ten times or more. As yet, its antigen is unknown. General study results and limits: The multiple sclerosis repertoire cluster was not associated with any clinical or MRI feature, with the authors stating that larger cohorts are needed.

Template-switch 5'RACE cDNA synthesis added a 10-nucleotide unique molecular identifier. A single run covered 15-18 subjects with over 170 million TCR-beta sequences. TCRdb re-called the 5' RACE reads through MiXCR, storing one row per CDR3 protein. Of 31,000 or so distinct CDR3 sequences in the sample, around 1.5% were seen once. This chain uses TRBV12-3 or TRBV12-4 with TRBJ1-5, with D possibly matching TRBD1 (5 bases). The specimen was PBMCs. The receptor comes from a woman in her twenties or thirties with multiple sclerosis. The CDR3 DNA reads TGTGCCAGCAGTTTGCAGGGAGGTCAGCCCCAGCATTTT. The encoded protein is CASSLQGGQPQHF.